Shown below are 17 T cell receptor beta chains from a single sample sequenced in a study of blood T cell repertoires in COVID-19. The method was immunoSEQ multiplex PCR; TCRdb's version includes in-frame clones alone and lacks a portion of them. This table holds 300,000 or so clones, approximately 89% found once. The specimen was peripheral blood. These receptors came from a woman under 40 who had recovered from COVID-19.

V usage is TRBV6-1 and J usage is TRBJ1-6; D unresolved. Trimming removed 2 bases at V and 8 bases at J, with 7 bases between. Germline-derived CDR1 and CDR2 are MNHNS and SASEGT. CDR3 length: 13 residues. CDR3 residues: CASSETRDSPLHF. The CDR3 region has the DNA TGTGCCAGCAGTGAAACTCGGGATTCACCCCTCCACTTT.

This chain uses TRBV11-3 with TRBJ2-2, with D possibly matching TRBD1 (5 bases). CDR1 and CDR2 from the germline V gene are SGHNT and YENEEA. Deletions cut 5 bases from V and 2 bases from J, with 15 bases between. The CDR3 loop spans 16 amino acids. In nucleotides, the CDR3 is TGTGCCAGCAGCCCCGAGAGACAGAGTAACACCGGGGAGCTGTTTTTT. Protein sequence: CASSPERQSNTGELFF. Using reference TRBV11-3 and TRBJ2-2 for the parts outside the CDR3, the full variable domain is EAGVVQSPRYKIIEKKQPVAFWCNPISGHNTLYWYLQNLGQGPELLIRYENEEAVDDSQLPKDRFSAERLKGVDSTLKIQPAELGDSAVYLCASSPERQSNTGELFFGEGSRLTVL.

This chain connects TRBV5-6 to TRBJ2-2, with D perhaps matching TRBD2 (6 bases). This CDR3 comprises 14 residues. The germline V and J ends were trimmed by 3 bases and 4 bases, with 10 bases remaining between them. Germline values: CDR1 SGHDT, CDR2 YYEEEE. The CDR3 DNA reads TGTGCCAGCAGCTCGATCGGGGGCACCGGGGAGCTGTTTTTT. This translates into CASSSIGGTGELFF.

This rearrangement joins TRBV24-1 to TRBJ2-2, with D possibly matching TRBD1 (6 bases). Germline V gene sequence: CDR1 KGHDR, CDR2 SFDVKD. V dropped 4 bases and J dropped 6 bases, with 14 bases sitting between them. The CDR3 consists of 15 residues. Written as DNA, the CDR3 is TGTGCCACCAGTGAGCCAGGGGTTATGTCCGGGGAGCTGTTTTTT. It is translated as CATSEPGVMSGELFF.

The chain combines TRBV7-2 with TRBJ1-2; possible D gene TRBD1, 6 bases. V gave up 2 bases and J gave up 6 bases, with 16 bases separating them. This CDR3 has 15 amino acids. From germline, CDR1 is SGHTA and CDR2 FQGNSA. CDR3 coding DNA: TGTGCCAGCAGCTTAAGCGTCAGGGGATACGATGGCTACACCTTC. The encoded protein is CASSLSVRGYDGYTF.

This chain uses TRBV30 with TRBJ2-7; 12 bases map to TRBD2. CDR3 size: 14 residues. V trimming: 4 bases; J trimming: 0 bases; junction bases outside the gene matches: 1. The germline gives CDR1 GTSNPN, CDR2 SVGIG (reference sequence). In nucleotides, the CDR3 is TGTGCCTGGATGACTAGCGGGAGCTCCTACGAGCAGTACTTC. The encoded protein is CAWMTSGSSYEQYF.

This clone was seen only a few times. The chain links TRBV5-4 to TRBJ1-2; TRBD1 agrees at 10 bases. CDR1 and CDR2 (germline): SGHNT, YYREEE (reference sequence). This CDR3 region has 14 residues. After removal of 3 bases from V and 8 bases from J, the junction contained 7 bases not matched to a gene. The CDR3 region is CASSWDRGERGYTF. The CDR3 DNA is TGTGCCAGCAGCTGGGACAGGGGAGAGCGCGGCTACACCTTC.

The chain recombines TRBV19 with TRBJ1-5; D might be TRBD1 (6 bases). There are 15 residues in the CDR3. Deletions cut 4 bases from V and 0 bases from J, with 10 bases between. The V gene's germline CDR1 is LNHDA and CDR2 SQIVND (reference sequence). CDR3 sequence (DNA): TGTGCCAGTAGTAGGACAGTAAGTAGCAATCAGCCCCAGCATTTT. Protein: CASSRTVSSNQPQHF.

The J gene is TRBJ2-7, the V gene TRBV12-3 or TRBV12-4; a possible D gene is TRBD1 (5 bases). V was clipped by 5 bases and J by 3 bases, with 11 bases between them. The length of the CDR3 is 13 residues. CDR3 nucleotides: TGTGCCAGCAGTAATCGACAGAACTACGAGCAGTACTTC. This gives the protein CASSNRQNYEQYF.

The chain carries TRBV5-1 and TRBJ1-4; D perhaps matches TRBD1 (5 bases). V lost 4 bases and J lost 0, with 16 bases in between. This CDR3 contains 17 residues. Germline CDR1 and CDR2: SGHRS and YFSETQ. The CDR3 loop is CASSNSDRLSTNEKLFF. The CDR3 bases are TGCGCCAGCAGCAACTCCGACAGATTATCAACTAATGAAAAACTGTTTTTT. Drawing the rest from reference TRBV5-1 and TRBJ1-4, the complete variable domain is KAGVTQTPRYLIKTRGQQVTLSCSPISGHRSVSWYQQTPGQGLQFLFEYFSETQRNKGNFPGRFSGRQFSNSRSEMNVSTLELGDSALYLCASSNSDRLSTNEKLFFGSGTQLSVL.

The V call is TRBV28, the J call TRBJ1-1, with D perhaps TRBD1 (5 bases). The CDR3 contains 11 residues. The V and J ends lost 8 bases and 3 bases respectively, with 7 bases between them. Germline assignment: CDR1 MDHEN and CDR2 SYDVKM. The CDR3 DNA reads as TGTGCCAGCCAGGGCTACACTGAAGCTTTCTTT. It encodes CASQGYTEAFF.

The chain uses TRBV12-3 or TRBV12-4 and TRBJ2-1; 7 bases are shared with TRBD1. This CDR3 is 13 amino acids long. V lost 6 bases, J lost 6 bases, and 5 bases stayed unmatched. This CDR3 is CASSTGQANEQFF. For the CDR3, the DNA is TGTGCCAGCAGCACTGGACAGGCCAATGAGCAGTTCTTC.

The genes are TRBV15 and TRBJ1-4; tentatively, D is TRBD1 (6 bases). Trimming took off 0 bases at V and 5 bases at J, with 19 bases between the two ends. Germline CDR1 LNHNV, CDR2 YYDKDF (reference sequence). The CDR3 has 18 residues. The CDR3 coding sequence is TGTGCCACCAGCAGAGAATACTCGACAGAGGGGGGGAATGAAAAACTGTTTTTT. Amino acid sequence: CATSREYSTEGGNEKLFF.

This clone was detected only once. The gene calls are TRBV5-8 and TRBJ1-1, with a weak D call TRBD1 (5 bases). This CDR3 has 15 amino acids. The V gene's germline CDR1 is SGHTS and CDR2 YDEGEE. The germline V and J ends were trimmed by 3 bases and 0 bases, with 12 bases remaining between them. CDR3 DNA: TGTGCCAGCAGCTATTGGGGGGAAATGAACACTGAAGCTTTCTTT. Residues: CASSYWGEMNTEAFF.

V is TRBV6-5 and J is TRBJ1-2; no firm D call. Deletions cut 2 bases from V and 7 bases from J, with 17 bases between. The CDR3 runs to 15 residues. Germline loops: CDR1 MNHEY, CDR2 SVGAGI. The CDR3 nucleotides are TGTGCCAGCAGTTACACCCTAGACTCCTTGGGTGGCTACACCTTC. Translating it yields CASSYTLDSLGGYTF.

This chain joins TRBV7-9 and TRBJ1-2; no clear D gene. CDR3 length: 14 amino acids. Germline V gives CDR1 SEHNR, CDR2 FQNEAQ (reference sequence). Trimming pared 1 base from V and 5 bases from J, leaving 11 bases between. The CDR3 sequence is CASSLEQRWYGYTF. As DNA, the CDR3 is TGTGCCAGCAGCTTAGAGCAGCGGTGGTATGGCTACACCTTC. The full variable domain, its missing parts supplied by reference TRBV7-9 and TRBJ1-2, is DTGVSQNPRHKITKRGQNVTFRCDPISEHNRLYWYRQTLGQGPEFLTYFQNEAQLEKSRLLSDRFSAERPKGSFSTLEIQRTEQGDSAMYLCASSLEQRWYGYTFGSGTRLTVV.

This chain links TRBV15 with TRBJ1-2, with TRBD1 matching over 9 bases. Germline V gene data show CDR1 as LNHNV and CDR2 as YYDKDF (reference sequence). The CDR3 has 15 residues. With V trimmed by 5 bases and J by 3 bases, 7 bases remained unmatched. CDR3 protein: CATSDGTGMHYGYTF. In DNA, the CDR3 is TGTGCCACCAGCGACGGGACAGGGATGCACTATGGCTACACCTTC.